Listed below are T cell receptor beta chains from one sample, sequenced in a study of beta chain features in type 1 diabetes. Sequenced by immunoSEQ multiplex PCR; TCRdb stores in-frame clones only, minus some. Of about 53,000 clones in the sample, around 60% were seen once. Sequenced material: stem cell memory CD4+ T cells from blood. Receptor source: a woman between 25 and 40 years old with type 1 diabetes. The CDR3 runs from the conserved cysteine through the conserved F or W. A D gene is named only where the DNA matches it firmly. The listing skips clone size in some rows; elsewhere it reads once, few, many or a size class.

CEREGHGRTDTQYF	TGCGAACGGGAGGGCCATGGGCGCACAGATACGCAGTATTTT	TRBJ2-3	TRBV23-1	few	TRBD2
CASSLSSGRAWGSEQYF	TGTGCCAGCAGTTTATCGAGCGGGAGGGCCTGGGGTAGCGAGCAGTACTTC	TRBJ2-7	TRBV28	-	TRBD2
CATSRGGDATARTEAFF	TGTGCCACCAGCAGAGGGGGGGACGCCACAGCACGCACTGAAGCTTTCTTT	TRBJ1-1	TRBV15	once	-
CASSKGGRRPNQPQHF	TGTGCCAGCAGCAAAGGTGGGAGACGACCTAATCAGCCCCAGCATTTT	TRBJ1-5	TRBV21-1	-	-
CASGRDSHQPQHF	TGTGCCAGCGGGCGGGACAGTCATCAGCCCCAGCATTTT	TRBJ1-5	TRBV7-2	few	TRBD1
CATSPSRVSYEQYF	TGTGCCACCAGCCCCTCCAGGGTTAGCTACGAGCAGTACTTC	TRBJ2-7	TRBV15	few	-
CASSLGQGYGYTF	TGTGCCAGCAGCTTGGGACAGGGTTATGGCTACACCTTC	TRBJ1-2	TRBV7-3	-	TRBD1
CASGDTLSSYEQYF	TGTGCCAGCGGCGACACCCTGAGCTCCTACGAGCAGTACTTC	TRBJ2-7	TRBV11-2	-	-
CASSPQAGGQETQYF	TGTGCCAGCTCACCACAAGCGGGAGGGCAAGAGACCCAGTACTTC	TRBJ2-5	TRBV18	-	TRBD2
CAWSGTGIYGYTF	TGTGCCTGGTCCGGGACAGGGATCTATGGCTACACCTTC	TRBJ1-2	TRBV30	few	TRBD1
CASSLSGGPYEQYF	TGTGCCAGCAGCTTATCGGGAGGGCCCTACGAGCAGTACTTC	TRBJ2-7	TRBV7-2	few	TRBD2
CASSPGRSTDTQYF	TGTGCCAGCTCACCAGGGAGAAGCACAGATACGCAGTATTTT	TRBJ2-3	TRBV18	-	-
CASSPPGQSNTEAFF	TGTGCCAGCTCACCACCGGGACAGTCGAACACTGAAGCTTTCTTT	TRBJ1-1	TRBV18	-	TRBD1
CSVGAFGPYEQYF	TGCAGCGTTGGGGCTTTTGGGCCCTACGAGCAGTACTTC	TRBJ2-7	TRBV29-1	-	-
CASSPGTGDGTDTQYF	TGCGCCAGCAGCCCCGGGACAGGGGATGGCACAGATACGCAGTATTTT	TRBJ2-3	TRBV5-1	once	TRBD1
CASSRGGSTDTQYF	TGTGCCAGCAGTCGGGGAGGGAGCACAGATACGCAGTATTTT	TRBJ2-3	TRBV2	few	TRBD2
CASTRDTEAFF	TGTGCCAGTACCCGGGACACTGAAGCTTTCTTT	TRBJ1-1	TRBV19	-	-
CASSPQQGNQPQHF	TGTGCCAGTAGTCCCCAACAGGGCAATCAGCCCCAGCATTTT	TRBJ1-5	TRBV19	-	-
CASSFAGTANTEAFF	TGCGCCAGCAGCTTTGCCGGGACAGCTAACACTGAAGCTTTCTTT	TRBJ1-1	TRBV5-1	few	TRBD1
CASTSIGYEQFF	TGTGCCAGTACTAGCATAGGGTATGAGCAGTTCTTC	TRBJ2-1	TRBV28	-	-
CASSLGTGGNQPQHF	TGTGCCAGCAGCTTGGGGACGGGGGGAAATCAGCCCCAGCATTTT	TRBJ1-5	TRBV7-8	-	-
CASRTSGSESGELFF	TGTGCCAGCAGAACTAGCGGGAGTGAGTCCGGGGAGCTGTTTTTT	TRBJ2-2	TRBV2	few	TRBD2
CASSQASGLAYEQYF	TGTGCCAGCAGCCAAGCTAGCGGGTTAGCCTACGAGCAGTACTTC	TRBJ2-7	TRBV14	-	TRBD2
CASSLEGQGVVEQFF	TGCGCCAGCAGCTTGGAGGGACAGGGGGTCGTTGAGCAGTTCTTC	TRBJ2-1	TRBV5-1	-	TRBD1
CASSYSSGRTGNEQFF	TGTGCCAGCAGTTACTCTAGCGGGAGGACGGGGAATGAGCAGTTCTTC	TRBJ2-1	TRBV6-5	-	TRBD2
CASSLTAGGIADTQYF	TGTGCCAGCAGCTTAACTGCGGGAGGGATCGCAGATACGCAGTATTTT	TRBJ2-3	TRBV7-3	few	TRBD2
CASRNWAVGETQYF	TGTGCCAGCAGAAACTGGGCTGTCGGTGAGACCCAGTACTTC	TRBJ2-5	TRBV6-6	-	-
CAWSTQGRQPQHF	TGTGCCTGGAGTACGCAGGGCAGGCAGCCCCAGCATTTT	TRBJ1-5	TRBV30	-	-
CASSEGLTSFYGYTF	TGTGCCAGCAGTGAAGGTCTGACATCTTTCTATGGCTACACCTTC	TRBJ1-2	TRBV2	-	-
CASSLGQGVIGYTF	TGTGCCAGCAGCTTGGGCCAGGGGGTCATTGGCTACACCTTC	TRBJ1-2	TRBV5-6	-	TRBD1
CASTYPGDRAGTYGYTF	TGTGCCAGCACTTACCCAGGGGACAGGGCGGGGACCTATGGCTACACCTTC	TRBJ1-2	TRBV28	once	TRBD1
CASSSGIMYQETQYF	TGCGCCAGCAGTTCCGGGATCATGTACCAAGAGACCCAGTACTTC	TRBJ2-5	TRBV5-1	few	-
CASTIGDRGSYTF	TGTGCCAGTACCATTGGGGACAGGGGAAGCTACACCTTC	TRBJ1-2	TRBV19	-	TRBD1
CSVGSGRYEQYF	TGCAGCGTTGGTAGCGGGAGGTACGAGCAGTACTTC	TRBJ2-7	TRBV29-1	few	TRBD2
CASSLAQQGNEQFF	TGCGCCAGCAGCTTGGCCCAACAGGGGAATGAGCAGTTCTTC	TRBJ2-1	TRBV5-1	-	TRBD1
CASSPTHGGGIGELFF	TGTGCCAGCAGTCCGACCCACGGGGGAGGCATCGGGGAGCTGTTTTTT	TRBJ2-2	TRBV28	-	-
CASSQGLAGYNEQFF	TGTGCCAGCAGCCAAGGACTAGCGGGATACAATGAGCAGTTCTTC	TRBJ2-1	TRBV4-2	-	TRBD2
CASSQSGQGPNEQFF	TGCGCCAGCAGTCAATCGGGACAGGGGCCCAATGAGCAGTTCTTC	TRBJ2-1	TRBV23-1	-	TRBD1
CASSFQGSAYEQYF	TGCGCCAGCAGCTTTCAGGGATCCGCCTACGAGCAGTACTTC	TRBJ2-7	TRBV5-1	-	-
CASSTLFRDTQYF	TGCGCCAGCAGCACCTTGTTTAGAGATACGCAGTATTTT	TRBJ2-3	TRBV5-1	-	-